Shown below are 21 T cell receptor beta chains from a single sample sequenced in a study of shared clonotypes between healthy human individuals. Profiled with immunoSEQ multiplex PCR; TCRdb holds only in-frame clones, not every one. The sample has under 1,900,000 clones, 98% seen once; the top ten hold about 0.4%. Sequenced: naive CD4+ T cells sorted from blood. Subset of the sample: CD45RA+ positively selected. These TCRs come from a man aged 25-45 years in good health.

V is TRBV19 and J is TRBJ2-7; D is ambiguous. Deletions cut 9 bases from V and 0 bases from J, with 15 bases between. Germline CDR1 LNHDA, CDR2 SQIVND (reference sequence). This CDR3 is 14 amino acids long. CDR3: CARRSRIPSYEQYF. DNA of the CDR3: TGTGCCAGGAGGTCAAGGATCCCCTCCTACGAGCAGTACTTC.

This clone has only one observation. The identical CDR3 is also encoded by other nucleotide sequences in the sample. This chain links TRBV2 with TRBJ1-1; 9 bases are shared with TRBD1. The CDR3 runs 13 residues. Trimming removed 8 bases from V and 5 bases from J; junction bases left unmatched: 6. Germline V gene sequence: CDR1 SNHLY, CDR2 FYNNEI. The CDR3 DNA follows: TGTGCCAGCCGGACAGGGGCGGGAACTGAAGCTTTCTTT. Translation gives CASRTGAGTEAFF. Looking up the rest from reference TRBV2 and TRBJ1-1 gives the full variable domain: EPEVTQTPSHQVTQMGQEVILRCVPISNHLYFYWYRQILGQKVEFLVSFYNNEISEKSEIFDDQFSVERPDGSNFTLKIRSTKLEDSAMYFCASRTGAGTEAFFGQGTRLTVV.

The V call is TRBV7-8, the J call TRBJ1-1; no reliable D call. V lost 1 base and J lost 1, with 10 bases in between. The germline V gene has CDR1 SGHVS and CDR2 FQNEAQ. CDR3 length: 15 amino acids. CDR3 bases: TGTGCCAGCAGCTTAGTGTGGCAGCCGAACACTGAAGCTTTCTTT. Translating it yields CASSLVWQPNTEAFF. The variable domain in full, with the rest retrieved from reference TRBV7-8 and TRBJ1-1, is GAGVSQSPRYKVAKRGQDVALRCDPISGHVSLFWYQQALGQGPEFLTYFQNEAQLDKSGLPSDRFFAERPEGSVSTLKIQRTQQEDSAVYLCASSLVWQPNTEAFFGQGTRLTVV.

The chain couples TRBV6-5 to TRBJ1-4, with 7 bases fitting TRBD1. The CDR3 loop spans 14 amino acids. The V segment lost 6 bases and the J segment 7 bases; nucleotides outside the gene matches: 8. Germline CDR1 is MNHEY and CDR2 is SVGAGI. The CDR3 nucleotides are TGTGCCAGCAGGCGAGGGGGCGCGGGTGAAAAACTGTTTTTT. It encodes CASRRGGAGEKLFF.

The chain carries TRBV19 and TRBJ2-1, with 9 bases lining up with TRBD1. CDR3 length: 18 residues. The V gene's germline CDR1 is LNHDA and CDR2 SQIVND (reference sequence). V gave up 0 bases and J gave up 0 bases; unmatched junction bases: 6. The CDR3 loop is CASSIDGTGSSSYNEQFF. DNA for the CDR3: TGTGCCAGTAGTATAGATGGGACAGGGTCCAGCTCCTACAATGAGCAGTTCTTC.

As DNA, the CDR3 is TGTGCCAGCACCCCAGCCCCACTAGCCAACAATGAGCAGTTCTTC. This gives the protein CASTPAPLANNEQFF. This chain uses TRBV2 with TRBJ2-1, with TRBD2 as a possible D gene (6 bases). Trimming pared 7 bases from V and 5 bases from J, leaving 18 bases between. The CDR3 runs 15 residues. Germline-derived CDR1 and CDR2 are SNHLY and FYNNEI.

The count of this clone is one. V usage is TRBV7-9 and J usage is TRBJ2-6, with TRBD1 matching 9 bases. CDR1 and CDR2 (germline): SEHNR, FQNEAQ (reference sequence). The CDR3 spans 16 residues. J lost 4 bases, V lost 3 bases, and 4 bases had no gene match. CDR3 coding DNA: TGTGCCAGCAGCTTTGGGACAGGGACCGGGGCCAACGTCCTGACTTTC. Translation: CASSFGTGTGANVLTF.

The chain carries TRBV5-1 and TRBJ2-7, with a tentative D call TRBD1 (6 bases). CDR3 length: 16 residues. Trimming shortened V by 7 bases and J by 6 bases, and 26 bases separated the two germline ends. Per the germline V gene, CDR1 is SGHRS and CDR2 is YFSETQ. This CDR3 is CASQEIQGTSTGEQYF. In DNA form, the CDR3 reads TGCGCCAGCCAAGAAATACAGGGTACGTCTACGGGCGAGCAGTACTTC. Full variable domain (rest looked up from reference TRBV5-1 and TRBJ2-7): KAGVTQTPRYLIKTRGQQVTLSCSPISGHRSVSWYQQTPGQGLQFLFEYFSETQRNKGNFPGRFSGRQFSNSRSEMNVSTLELGDSALYLCASQEIQGTSTGEQYFGPGTRLTVT.

This clone was seen just once. The chain is built from TRBV19 and TRBJ2-7, with 8 bases lining up with TRBD1. The germline CDR1 and CDR2 sequences are LNHDA and SQIVND (reference sequence). V shed 6 bases, J shed 2 bases, and the junction held 9 bases outside the gene matches. The CDR3 has 15 amino acids. DNA for the CDR3: TGTGCCAGTAGGCTGACAGGGGCCAGCACCTACGAGCAGTACTTC. Translation: CASRLTGASTYEQYF. The full variable domain, with the rest looked up from reference TRBV19 and TRBJ2-7, is DGGITQSPKYLFRKEGQNVTLSCEQNLNHDAMYWYRQDPGQGLRLIYYSQIVNDFQKGDIAEGYSVSREKKESFPLTVTSAQKNPTAFYLCASRLTGASTYEQYFGPGTRLTVT.

The chain carries TRBV14 and TRBJ2-7; the D is unclear. Germline lookup yields CDR1 SGHDN and CDR2 FVKESK. This CDR3 is built from 13 residues. The V end lost 0 bases, the J end lost 9 bases, and 12 bases lay between the germline ends. The CDR3 region is CASSQDRVARQYF. CDR3 sequence (DNA): TGTGCCAGCAGCCAAGATCGGGTCGCGAGGCAGTACTTC.

The genes are TRBV14 and TRBJ2-3; D is undetermined. The CDR3 is 18 residues long. CDR1 and CDR2 from the germline V gene are SGHDN and FVKESK. Trimming cost V 0 bases and J 4 bases, with 20 bases left between them. CDR3 coding DNA: TGTGCCAGCAGCCAAGAATTCCCCTTTACGGTTCGGGCAGATACGCAGTATTTT. Translated, it gives CASSQEFPFTVRADTQYF.

The J gene is TRBJ2-7, the V gene TRBV25-1; the D gene is possibly TRBD2 (6 bases). This CDR3 is built from 14 residues. Germline CDR1 and CDR2: MGHDK and SYGVNS. The V gene lost 3 bases and the J gene lost 2 bases, with 11 bases spanning the gap. In nucleotides, the CDR3 is TGTGCCAGCAGTGACACGGGGGAAACCTACGAGCAGTACTTC. It codes for CASSDTGETYEQYF.

This clone occurred once. CDR3 bases: TGCGCCAGCAGCATCGGGACAGGCCCCGCGGAAAAACTGTTTTTT. Amino acids: CASSIGTGPAEKLFF. The chain joins TRBV5-1 to TRBJ1-4; 8 positions agree with TRBD1. Germline V gene sequence: CDR1 SGHRS, CDR2 YFSETQ. V lost 4 bases to trimming and J lost 8 bases; unmatched junction nucleotides: 10. The CDR3 consists of 15 residues.

This clone was recorded only once. The rearrangement uses TRBV5-1 and TRBJ2-7, with 9 nucleotides matching TRBD1. V shed 2 bases and J 7 bases; nucleotides not matched to a gene: 7. Per the germline V gene, CDR1 is SGHRS and CDR2 is YFSETQ. The CDR3 sequence is 14 residues long. The CDR3 DNA sequence: TGCGCCAGCAGCTTAAACAGGGGGCTGGGGGAGCAGTACTTC. It yields the protein CASSLNRGLGEQYF.

The chain joins TRBV18 to TRBJ1-1, with D possibly TRBD1 on 5 matching bases. With 2 bases removed from V and 3 bases from J, the gap between germline ends came to 13 bases. Germline-derived CDR1 and CDR2 are KGHSH and LQKENI. The CDR3 spans 15 residues. The CDR3 spells CASSPRGGGDTEAFF. The CDR3 DNA follows: TGTGCCAGCTCACCAAGGGGAGGTGGGGACACTGAAGCTTTCTTT.

CDR3 in DNA: TGTGCCAGCTCACCACTCTACCAGTTTAGACAAGAGACCCAGTACTTC. Translation: CASSPLYQFRQETQYF. V and J are TRBV18 and TRBJ2-5; D is unclear. Trimming left V 1 base short and J 2 bases short, with 14 bases between. The germline CDR1 and CDR2 sequences are KGHSH and LQKENI. This CDR3 has 16 residues.

The chain has TRBV5-1 and TRBJ2-5; 7 bases map to TRBD2. V shed 6 bases, J shed 1 base, and the junction held 9 bases outside the gene matches. This CDR3 region has 15 residues. Germline V gives CDR1 SGHRS, CDR2 YFSETQ. The CDR3: CASIEGRGGQETQYF. In DNA form, the CDR3 reads TGCGCCAGCATTGAGGGGAGGGGTGGCCAAGAGACCCAGTACTTC.

The rearrangement links TRBV6-1 to TRBJ2-3, with TRBD2 matching over 9 bases. Germline assignment: CDR1 MNHNS and CDR2 SASEGT. This CDR3 region has 14 residues. The J segment lost 5 bases and the V segment lost 3 bases, leaving 3 bases of the junction unmatched. The DNA for the CDR3 is TGTGCCAGCAGTGATGGACTAGCGATAGATACGCAGTATTTT. This translates into CASSDGLAIDTQYF.

The rearrangement joins TRBV7-9 to TRBJ1-2; perhaps TRBD1 as D (6 bases). V dropped 2 bases and J dropped 3 bases, with 16 bases sitting between them. The CDR3 totals 16 residues. Germline V lookup: CDR1 SEHNR, CDR2 FQNEAQ (reference sequence). The CDR3 nucleotides read TGTGCCAGCAGCTTACCTAATACAGGGATTGACTATGGCTACACCTTC. This codes for CASSLPNTGIDYGYTF.

The V gene is TRBV28, the J gene TRBJ1-3; D is perhaps TRBD1 (5 bases). V lost 6 bases, J lost 3 bases, and 15 bases lay in between. CDR1 MDHEN and CDR2 SYDVKM come from the germline V gene. The CDR3 is 15 residues long. The DNA of the CDR3 is TGTGCCAGCAGCCAAACAGGTTGGGTTGGAAACACCATATATTTT. Translated, it gives CASSQTGWVGNTIYF.

The rearrangement uses TRBV5-4 and TRBJ2-5; 9 bases fit TRBD2. This CDR3 has 15 amino acids. V shed 0 bases and J 1 base; nucleotides not matched to a gene: 1. CDR1 SGHNT and CDR2 YYREEE come from the germline V gene (reference sequence). CDR3 nucleotide sequence: TGTGCCAGCAGCTTGGGACTAGCGGTCCAAGAGACCCAGTACTTC. It specifies CASSLGLAVQETQYF. The variable domain in full, completed from reference TRBV5-4 and TRBJ2-5, reads ETGVTQSPTHLIKTRGQQVTLRCSSQSGHNTVSWYQQALGQGPQFIFQYYREEENGRGNFPPRFSGLQFPNYSSELNVNALELDDSALYLCASSLGLAVQETQYFGPGTRLLVL.